The 30 T cell receptor beta chains below come from one sample, sequenced in a study of blood T cell repertoires in COVID-19. The assay was immunoSEQ multiplex PCR, and TCRdb's table has in-frame clones only and misses some. The table has approximately 300,000 clones, 85% seen once; the top ten hold around 1.9%. The sequenced sample consisted of PBMCs or T cells enriched from blood (not recorded which). The receptors originated from a woman aged 25 to 39 who had been exposed to COVID-19.

V and J are TRBV30 and TRBJ1-1, with unresolved D. The length of the CDR3 is 13 residues. V was cut by 3 bases and J by 10 bases, with 18 bases left in between. CDR1 is GTSNPN and CDR2 is SVGIG in the germline V gene (reference sequence). CDR3 protein: CAWRGRRLPGAFF. The CDR3, as DNA: TGTGCCTGGAGGGGTAGACGCCTTCCGGGAGCTTTCTTT.

The V gene is TRBV2, the J gene TRBJ2-3; 9 bases are a match to TRBD1. The germline CDR1 and CDR2 sequences are SNHLY and FYNNEI. J gave up 6 bases and V 6 bases, and 7 bases lay outside the gene matches. The CDR3 length is 14 residues. The CDR3 bases are TGTGCCAGCAGGGGGACAGGGTCGAGTGATACGCAGTATTTT. Encoded protein: CASRGTGSSDTQYF. Drawing the rest from reference TRBV2 and TRBJ2-3, the complete variable domain is EPEVTQTPSHQVTQMGQEVILRCVPISNHLYFYWYRQILGQKVEFLVSFYNNEISEKSEIFDDQFSVERPDGSNFTLKIRSTKLEDSAMYFCASRGTGSSDTQYFGPGTRLTVL.

The chain is built from TRBV6-5 and TRBJ1-4, with unresolved D. V lost 0 bases to trimming and J lost 7 bases, with 6 bases between them. The CDR3 length is 13 residues. CDR1 is MNHEY, CDR2 SVGAGI, per germline. Here the CDR3 DNA reads TGTGCCAGCAGTTACTCGAGTGGTGAAAAACTGTTTTTT. Protein product: CASSYSSGEKLFF.

This chain joins TRBV28 and TRBJ1-2; TRBD1 agrees at 9 bases. V was clipped by 7 bases and J by 3 bases; unmatched bases: 9. The CDR3 has 15 amino acids. Germline values: CDR1 MDHEN, CDR2 SYDVKM. CDR3 region: CASTLRDREYYGYTF. The CDR3 nucleotides are TGTGCCAGCACCCTCAGGGACAGGGAATACTATGGCTACACCTTC.

V is TRBV18 and J is TRBJ1-2, with D perhaps matching TRBD1 (6 bases). The length of the CDR3 is 15 residues. V lost 3 bases and J lost 4, with 15 bases in between. The germline CDR1 and CDR2 sequences are KGHSH and LQKENI. The CDR3 nucleotides read TGTGCCAGCTCACCTAAGACAGGAGACATCTATGGCTACACCTTC. It specifies CASSPKTGDIYGYTF.

J is TRBJ1-1 and V is TRBV15; D perhaps matches TRBD1 (6 bases). The germline V gene encodes CDR1 LNHNV and CDR2 YYDKDF (reference sequence). The CDR3 totals 16 residues. V was cut by 0 bases and J by 1 base, with 12 bases left in between. CDR3 sequence (DNA): TGTGCCACCAGCAGAGATAGAGGCAGGGGGAACACTGAAGCTTTCTTT. Translation gives CATSRDRGRGNTEAFF.

The rearrangement uses TRBV5-1 and TRBJ1-1, with TRBD1 identical over 8 bases. Per germline, CDR1 SGHRS and CDR2 YFSETQ. The CDR3 has 16 residues. The junction had 10 bases not matched to a gene; V was cut back by 5 bases and J by 1 base. This CDR3 reads CASRWFPGQGNTEAFF. The DNA of the CDR3 is TGCGCCAGCAGATGGTTTCCCGGACAGGGGAACACTGAAGCTTTCTTT.

This clone was seen only a few times. This chain uses TRBV10-3 with TRBJ1-2, with unresolved D. Germline-derived CDR1 and CDR2 are ENHRY and SYGVKD. The CDR3 contains 12 residues. V lost 2 bases and J lost 8, with 9 bases in between. CDR3 sequence reads: CAISEAVVGYTF. Written as DNA, the CDR3 is TGTGCCATCAGTGAGGCCGTAGTGGGCTACACCTTC.

J is TRBJ2-4 and V is TRBV9; weak D call: TRBD1 (6 bases). V was shortened by 4 bases and J by 8 bases, with 22 bases between the two germline ends. The CDR3 is 16 residues long. Germline V gives CDR1 SGDLS, CDR2 YYNGEE. CDR3 nucleotide sequence: TGTGCCAGCAGCCCCCGGGGACGGGCAGGGGAGCACATTCAGTACTTC. Protein sequence: CASSPRGRAGEHIQYF.

This chain uses TRBV30 with TRBJ2-1, with 9 bases matching TRBD2. The CDR3 consists of 16 residues. Germline V gene data show CDR1 as GTSNPN and CDR2 as SVGIG (reference sequence). With 0 bases clipped from V and 6 bases from J, the junction kept 9 bases outside the gene matches. The CDR3 nucleotides are TGTGCCTGGAGTGTGATCCGGCGGGGGGGCCGCAATGAGCAGTTCTTC. This sequence encodes CAWSVIRRGGRNEQFF. The complete variable domain, with remaining parts taken from reference TRBV30 and TRBJ2-1, reads SQTIHQWPATLVQPVGSPLSLECTVEGTSNPNLYWYRQAAGRGLQLLFYSVGIGQISSEVPQNLSASRPQDRQFILSSKKLLLSDSGFYLCAWSVIRRGGRNEQFFGPGTRLTVL.

The gene calls are TRBV4-1 and TRBJ1-2, with TRBD1 matching 7 bases. The V and J ends lost 6 bases and 5 bases, in that order; junction bases with no gene match: 3. Germline loops: CDR1 MGHRA, CDR2 YSYEKL. This CDR3 is built from 12 residues. The CDR3 loop is CASSTGEYGYTF. The CDR3 bases are TGCGCCAGCAGTACAGGGGAATATGGCTACACCTTC.

The chain couples TRBV28 to TRBJ1-5; tentative D call: TRBD1 (5 bases). Trimming shortened V by 6 bases and J by 7 bases, and 19 bases separated the two germline ends. CDR3 length: 15 residues. Germline CDR1 reads MDHEN; CDR2 reads SYDVKM. CDR3 amino acids: CASSSGTLQAQPQHF. CDR3 nucleotides: TGTGCCAGCAGCTCCGGGACTCTTCAGGCGCAGCCCCAGCATTTT.

The J gene is TRBJ1-3, the V gene TRBV19; a weak D match, TRBD1 (5 bases). CDR3 length: 14 amino acids. Trimming removed 8 bases from V and 0 bases from J, with 11 bases in between. Germline V lookup: CDR1 LNHDA, CDR2 SQIVND (reference sequence). The CDR3 spells CASGAAISGNTIYF. DNA of the CDR3: TGTGCCAGTGGGGCGGCAATCTCTGGAAACACCATATATTTT.

The rearrangement uses TRBV2 and TRBJ2-7; the D gene is possibly TRBD1 (5 bases). Trimming pared 7 bases from V and 3 bases from J, leaving 13 bases between. The CDR3 covers 13 residues. CDR1 is SNHLY, CDR2 FYNNEI, per germline. The CDR3 bases are TGTGCCAGCAAGGTGCAAGGGGACTACGAGCAGTACTTC. Translated, it gives CASKVQGDYEQYF.

This clone came up once. This chain connects TRBV5-1 to TRBJ2-3, with 7 bases aligning to TRBD2. Germline CDR1 SGHRS, CDR2 YFSETQ. V was clipped by 4 bases and J by 4 bases; unmatched bases: 9. The CDR3 contains 15 residues. CDR3: CASSRPGGGADTQYF. In DNA, the CDR3 is TGCGCCAGCAGCCGCCCGGGAGGTGGGGCAGATACGCAGTATTTT.

The chain uses TRBV27 and TRBJ1-5; TRBD1 matches 10 bases. V was clipped by 5 bases and J by 4 bases; unmatched bases: 2. This CDR3 region has 14 residues. CDR1 and CDR2 from the germline V gene are MNHEY and SMNVEV (reference sequence). CDR3 DNA: TGTGCCAGCAGTCGGACAGGGGGTAATCAGCCCCAGCATTTT. Its protein is CASSRTGGNQPQHF.

V and J are TRBV7-9 and TRBJ2-1; TRBD1 matches 9 bases. In germline, CDR1 is SEHNR, CDR2 FQNEAQ (reference sequence). The CDR3 runs 16 residues. V trimming: 5 bases; J trimming: 0 bases; junction bases outside the gene matches: 5. CDR3 sequence reads: CASSRWTGVSYNEQFF. CDR3 sequence (DNA): TGTGCCAGCAGCCGGTGGACAGGGGTCTCCTACAATGAGCAGTTCTTC.

This chain joins TRBV27 and TRBJ2-7; D unclear. The CDR3 consists of 13 residues. Germline V gene sequence: CDR1 MNHEY, CDR2 SMNVEV (reference sequence). Trimming cost V 6 bases and J 3 bases, with 12 bases left between them. CDR3: CASRLLEGYEQYF. CDR3 nucleotides: TGTGCCAGCAGACTACTGGAAGGCTACGAGCAGTACTTC.

The chain joins TRBV9 to TRBJ2-1; TRBD2 is a possible D gene (6 bases). This CDR3 has 16 residues. From germline, CDR1 is SGDLS and CDR2 YYNGEE. Trimming cost V 0 bases and J 0 bases, with 10 bases left between them. The CDR3 coding sequence is TGTGCCAGCAGCGTAGGGACTACAAGCTCCTACAATGAGCAGTTCTTC. Translation gives CASSVGTTSSYNEQFF.

The V and J genes are TRBV28 and TRBJ1-1; D is unresolved. V lost 8 bases and J 6 bases, leaving 10 bases between the germline ends. Germline values: CDR1 MDHEN, CDR2 SYDVKM. This CDR3 region has 11 residues. DNA for the CDR3: TGTGCCAGCGCGGAAAGCGCTGAAGCTTTCTTT. Translating it yields CASAESAEAFF.

The gene calls are TRBV11-2 and TRBJ2-5; tentatively, D is TRBD1 (6 bases). V was shortened by 1 base and J by 5 bases, with 11 bases between the two germline ends. Germline CDR1 reads SGHAT; CDR2 reads FQNNGV. The CDR3 sequence is 14 residues long. CDR3 in amino acids: CASSLAPDRETQYF. In DNA, the CDR3 is TGTGCCAGCAGCTTAGCGCCAGACAGGGAGACCCAGTACTTC.

V and J are TRBV9 and TRBJ2-3, with TRBD2 matching over 10 bases. CDR3 length: 15 amino acids. V was clipped by 0 bases and J by 3 bases; unmatched bases: 1. The germline gives CDR1 SGDLS, CDR2 YYNGEE. This CDR3 reads CASSVELAGTDTQYF. In nucleotides, the CDR3 is TGTGCCAGCAGCGTAGAACTAGCGGGAACAGATACGCAGTATTTT.

This chain joins TRBV11-2 and TRBJ2-2, with TRBD1 as a possible D gene (5 bases). This CDR3 contains 16 residues. Germline CDR1 SGHAT, CDR2 FQNNGV. Trimming shortened V by 5 bases and J by 4 bases, and 17 bases separated the two germline ends. The CDR3, as DNA: TGTGCCAGCAGCGCTTGGACAACCGGCGGCACCGGGGAGCTGTTTTTT. Its translation: CASSAWTTGGTGELFF.

V usage is TRBV3-1 (or the pseudogene TRBV3-2) and J usage is TRBJ1-3, with a weak D call TRBD1 (6 bases). The CDR3 consists of 18 residues. V was shortened by 0 bases and J by 0 bases, with 15 bases between the two germline ends. Germline lookup yields CDR1 LGHDT and CDR2 YNNKEL (reference sequence). As DNA, the CDR3 is TGTGCCAGCAGCCAAGAGGGGCAGGGGTCCTACTCTGGAAACACCATATATTTT. Translated: CASSQEGQGSYSGNTIYF.

The CDR3 bases are TGTGCCAGCAGCAAAGACAGGGAATACGGTGGTGGCTACACCTTC. Protein sequence: CASSKDREYGGGYTF. The rearrangement uses TRBV7-9 and TRBJ1-2; 7 nucleotides align to TRBD1. After removal of 5 bases from V and 7 bases from J, the junction contained 13 bases not matched to a gene. CDR3 length: 15 residues. Per the germline V gene, CDR1 is SEHNR and CDR2 is FQNEAQ (reference sequence).

This clone was seen only a few times. The V gene is TRBV5-6, the J gene TRBJ2-1, with 7 bases identical to TRBD2. The V gene end was trimmed by 4 bases and the J gene end by 8 bases; junction bases not matched to a gene: 6. The CDR3 runs to 13 residues. CDR1 and CDR2 (germline): SGHDT, YYEEEE. CDR3 nucleotide sequence: TGTGCCAGCAGCGTCCGACTAGCCTATGAGCAGTTCTTC. It codes for CASSVRLAYEQFF.

This sequence joins TRBV5-1 and TRBJ2-1; 8 nucleotides line up with TRBD2. CDR1 and CDR2 from the germline V gene are SGHRS and YFSETQ. The CDR3 is made up of 14 amino acids. The junction had 6 bases not matched to a gene; V was cut back by 6 bases and J by 4 bases. CDR3 protein: CASTGAGAYNEQFF. Here the CDR3 DNA reads TGCGCCAGCACTGGAGCGGGAGCGTACAATGAGCAGTTCTTC.

The chain has TRBV28 and TRBJ2-7; 7 bases fit TRBD2. The CDR3 totals 14 residues. V shed 2 bases, J shed 3 bases, and the junction held 4 bases outside the gene matches. The germline gives CDR1 MDHEN, CDR2 SYDVKM. The CDR3 region has the DNA TGTGCCAGCAGTTTACGGGGGGTTTACTACGAGCAGTACTTC. Translated, it gives CASSLRGVYYEQYF.

The genes are TRBV19 and TRBJ2-2; D possibly corresponds to TRBD2 (5 bases). This CDR3 is built from 14 residues. In germline, CDR1 is LNHDA, CDR2 SQIVND (reference sequence). V lost 9 bases and J 5 bases, leaving 16 bases between the germline ends. The CDR3 protein is CASRPSWETGELFF. The CDR3 nucleotides are TGTGCCAGCAGACCCTCTTGGGAGACCGGGGAGCTGTTTTTT.

This chain links TRBV9 with TRBJ2-1; 8 bases are shared with TRBD2. CDR1 is SGDLS and CDR2 is YYNGEE in the germline V gene. V was clipped by 0 bases and J by 7 bases; unmatched bases: 6. The CDR3 is 15 residues long. The CDR3 region is CASSVDTGGLNEQFF. The CDR3 bases are TGTGCCAGCAGCGTAGATACGGGAGGGTTGAATGAGCAGTTCTTC.